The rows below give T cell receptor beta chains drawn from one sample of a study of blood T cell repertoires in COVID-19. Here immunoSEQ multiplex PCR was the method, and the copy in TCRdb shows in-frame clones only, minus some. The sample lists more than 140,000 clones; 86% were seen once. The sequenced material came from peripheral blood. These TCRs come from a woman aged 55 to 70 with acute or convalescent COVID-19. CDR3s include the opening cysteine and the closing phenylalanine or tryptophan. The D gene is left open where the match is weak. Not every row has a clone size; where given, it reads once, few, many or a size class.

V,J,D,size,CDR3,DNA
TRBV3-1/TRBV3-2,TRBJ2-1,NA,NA,CASTPSSYNEQFF,TGTGCCAGCACCCCCAGCTCCTACAATGAGCAGTTCTTC
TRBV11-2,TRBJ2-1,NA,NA,CASSPPEFF,TGTGCCAGCAGCCCCCCCGAGTTCTTC
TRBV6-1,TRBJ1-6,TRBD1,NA,CASSETYRGSPLHF,TGTGCCAGCAGTGAAACCTACAGGGGATCACCCCTCCACTTT
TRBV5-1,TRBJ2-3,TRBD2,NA,CASRGLAGGTDTQYF,TGCGCCAGCAGAGGTCTAGCGGGGGGCACAGATACGCAGTATTTT
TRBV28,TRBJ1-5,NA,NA,CASSLLGEGNQPQHF,TGTGCCAGCAGTTTACTAGGGGAAGGCAATCAGCCCCAGCATTTT
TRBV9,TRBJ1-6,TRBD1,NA,CASSVGQGANNSPLHF,TGTGCCAGCAGCGTAGGACAGGGGGCAAACAATTCACCCCTCCACTTT
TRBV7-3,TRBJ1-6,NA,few,CASSLKAGDSPLHF,TGTGCCAGCAGCTTGAAGGCCGGGGATTCACCCCTCCACTTT
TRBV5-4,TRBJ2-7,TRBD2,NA,CASSSGTLYAYEQYF,TGTGCCAGCAGCAGCGGGACCCTCTATGCCTACGAGCAGTACTTC
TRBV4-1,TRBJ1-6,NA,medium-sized,CASSRLLEGKHSPLHF,TGCGCCAGCAGCCGACTATTGGAGGGGAAGCATTCACCCCTCCACTTT
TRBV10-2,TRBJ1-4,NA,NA,CASSDWGLVEKLFF,TGCGCCAGCAGTGATTGGGGGCTGGTTGAAAAACTGTTTTTT
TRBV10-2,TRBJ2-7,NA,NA,CAATGVDYEQYF,TGCGCCGCTACAGGTGTCGACTACGAGCAGTACTTC
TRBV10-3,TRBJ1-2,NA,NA,CAISEWEGNYGYTF,TGTGCCATCAGTGAGTGGGAGGGTAACTATGGCTACACCTTC
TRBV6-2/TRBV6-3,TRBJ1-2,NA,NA,CASSSGTKGFLGYGYTF,TGTGCCAGCAGTTCCGGGACAAAAGGGTTCCTTGGCTATGGCTACACCTTC
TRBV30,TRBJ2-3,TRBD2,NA,CAWSVRGGADTQYF,TGTGCCTGGAGTGTACGTGGGGGGGCAGATACGCAGTATTTT
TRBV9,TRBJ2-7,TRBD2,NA,CASSPTGGGGYEQYF,TGTGCCAGCAGCCCGACGGGCGGGGGAGGCTACGAGCAGTACTTC
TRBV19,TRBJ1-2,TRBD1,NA,CASNYPAGTGGGYTF,TGTGCCAGTAACTACCCGGCCGGGACAGGCGGCGGCTACACCTTC
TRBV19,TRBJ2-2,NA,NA,CASSSGPNSAGELFF,TGTGCCAGTAGTAGTGGGCCCAACTCGGCCGGGGAGCTGTTTTTT
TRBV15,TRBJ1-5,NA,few,CATSRDKGYNQPQHF,TGTGCCACCAGCAGAGATAAGGGGTACAATCAGCCCCAGCATTTT
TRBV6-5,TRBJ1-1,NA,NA,CASRRQDEAFF,TGTGCCAGCAGGAGACAGGATGAAGCTTTCTTT
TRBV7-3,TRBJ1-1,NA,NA,CASSSGANTEAFF,TGTGCCAGCAGCTCGGGTGCGAACACTGAAGCTTTCTTT
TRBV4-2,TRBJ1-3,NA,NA,CASSQDQTSNSGNTIYF,TGTGCCAGCAGCCAAGATCAAACGTCTAACTCTGGAAACACCATATATTTT
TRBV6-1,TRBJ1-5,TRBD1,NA,CASSALGTGLYQPQHF,TGTGCCAGCAGTGCCTTGGGGACAGGGCTTTATCAGCCCCAGCATTTT
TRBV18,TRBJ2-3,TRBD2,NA,CASSPTSGGSTDTQYF,TGTGCCAGCTCACCAACTAGCGGGGGGAGCACAGATACGCAGTATTTT
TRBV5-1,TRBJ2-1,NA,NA,CASSLVPGRYEQFF,TGCGCCAGCAGCTTGGTGCCAGGGCGCTATGAGCAGTTCTTC
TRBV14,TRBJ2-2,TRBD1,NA,CASSPSGGASGELFF,TGTGCCAGCAGCCCCTCAGGGGGCGCAAGCGGGGAGCTGTTTTTT
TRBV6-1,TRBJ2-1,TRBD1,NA,CASSEGQGPYNEQFF,TGTGCCAGCAGTGAGGGACAGGGTCCCTACAATGAGCAGTTCTTC
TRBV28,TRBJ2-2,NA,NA,CASSFFVNGGELFF,TGTGCCAGCAGTTTTTTTGTGAACGGCGGGGAGCTGTTTTTT
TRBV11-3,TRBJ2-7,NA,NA,CASSSLTPPEQYF,TGTGCCAGCAGCTCCTTAACACCCCCCGAGCAGTACTTC
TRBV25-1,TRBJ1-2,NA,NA,CASRGGAYGYTF,TGTGCCAGCAGGGGGGGGGCCTATGGCTACACCTTC
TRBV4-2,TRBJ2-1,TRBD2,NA,CASSQVLAGNNEQFF,TGTGCCAGCAGCCAAGTCCTAGCGGGTAACAATGAGCAGTTCTTC
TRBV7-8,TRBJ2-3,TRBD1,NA,CASSFNPGQADTQYF,TGTGCCAGCAGCTTTAACCCCGGACAGGCAGATACGCAGTATTTT
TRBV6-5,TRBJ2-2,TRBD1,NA,CASIALQGVTGELFF,TGTGCCAGCATTGCTTTACAGGGGGTCACCGGGGAGCTGTTTTTT
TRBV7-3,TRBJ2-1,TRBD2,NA,CASSLRASGNSYNEQFF,TGTGCCAGCAGCTTAAGGGCTAGCGGAAATTCCTACAATGAGCAGTTCTTC
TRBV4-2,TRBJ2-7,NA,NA,CASRTSFSDPGEQYF,TGTGCCAGCAGGACAAGTTTTTCAGACCCGGGGGAGCAGTACTTC
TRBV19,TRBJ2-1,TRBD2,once,CASSQSGRTYNEQFF,TGTGCCAGTAGCCAAAGCGGGAGAACCTACAATGAGCAGTTCTTC
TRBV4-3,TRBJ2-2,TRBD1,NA,CASSRDRGRTIGELFF,TGCGCCAGCAGCCGGGACAGGGGGAGAACAATCGGGGAGCTGTTTTTT
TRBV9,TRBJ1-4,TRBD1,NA,CASSVGPGQDFNEKLFF,TGTGCCAGCAGCGTAGGGCCTGGACAGGACTTCAATGAAAAACTGTTTTTT
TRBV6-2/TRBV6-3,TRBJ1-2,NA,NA,CASSTDRRYGYTF,TGTGCCAGCAGCACAGACAGACGCTATGGCTACACCTTC
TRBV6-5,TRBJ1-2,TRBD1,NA,CASSYSRGQERYTF,TGTGCCAGCAGTTACTCGAGGGGGCAGGAGCGCTACACCTTC
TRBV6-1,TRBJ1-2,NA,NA,CASSEVNNYGYTF,TGTGCCAGCAGTGAAGTAAATAACTATGGCTACACCTTC
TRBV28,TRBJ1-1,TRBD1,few,CASNSGGQGTAFF,TGTGCCAGCAATTCGGGGGGACAGGGGACGGCTTTCTTT
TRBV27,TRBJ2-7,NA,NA,CASSLSGGVSSYEQYF,TGTGCCAGCAGTTTGAGCGGCGGGGTGAGCTCCTACGAGCAGTACTTC
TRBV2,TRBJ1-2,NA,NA,CASSEDSILGDNYGYTF,TGTGCCAGCAGTGAAGATAGCATCTTAGGGGATAACTATGGCTACACCTTC
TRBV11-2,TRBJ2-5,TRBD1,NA,CASSLPGTGGRETQYF,TGTGCCAGCAGCTTGCCCGGGACAGGGGGCCGAGAGACCCAGTACTTC
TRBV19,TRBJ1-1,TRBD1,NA,CASRGQVRMNTEAFF,TGTGCCAGTAGAGGACAGGTGAGAATGAACACTGAAGCTTTCTTT
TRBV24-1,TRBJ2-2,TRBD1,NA,CATSGLKTGINTGELFF,TGTGCCACCAGTGGCCTCAAGACAGGGATAAACACCGGGGAGCTGTTTTTT
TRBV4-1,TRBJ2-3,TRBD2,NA,CASSQDSPLAGESSTDTQYF,TGCGCCAGCAGCCAAGATTCCCCTTTGGCGGGGGAGTCTAGCACAGATACGCAGTATTTT
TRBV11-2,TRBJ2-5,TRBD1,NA,CASSRDSTIETQYF,TGTGCCAGCAGCCGGGACAGCACGATAGAGACCCAGTACTTC
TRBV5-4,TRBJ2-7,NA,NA,CASSSADRITYEQYF,TGTGCCAGCAGCTCGGCAGACAGGATTACCTACGAGCAGTACTTC
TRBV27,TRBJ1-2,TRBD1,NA,CASSSRQGDYGYTF,TGTGCCAGCAGTTCTCGACAGGGCGACTATGGCTACACCTTC
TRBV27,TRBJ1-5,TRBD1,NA,CASSSIGGTGNQPQHF,TGTGCCAGCAGTTCTATCGGCGGGACAGGCAATCAGCCCCAGCATTTT
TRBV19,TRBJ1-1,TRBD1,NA,CASRGQGRFTEAFF,TGTGCCAGTCGGGGACAGGGAAGATTTACTGAAGCTTTCTTT
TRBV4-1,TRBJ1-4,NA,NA,CASSQSPGGPNEKLFF,TGCGCCAGCAGCCAATCCCCGGGGGGGCCTAATGAAAAACTGTTTTTT
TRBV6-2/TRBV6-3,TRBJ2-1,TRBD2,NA,CASSYSTSGVAYNEQFF,TGTGCCAGCAGTTACTCGACTAGCGGGGTTGCCTACAATGAGCAGTTCTTC
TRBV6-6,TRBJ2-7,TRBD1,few,CASQGQAFYEQYF,TGTGCCAGTCAAGGACAGGCCTTCTACGAGCAGTACTTC
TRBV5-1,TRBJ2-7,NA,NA,CASSFGQPLYEQYF,TGCGCCAGCAGCTTTGGGCAGCCCCTCTACGAGCAGTACTTC
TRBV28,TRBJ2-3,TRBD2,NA,CASMSGGAVDTQYF,TGTGCCAGCATGAGCGGGGGGGCCGTAGATACGCAGTATTTT
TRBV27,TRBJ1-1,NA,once,CASSYGGTNTEAFF,TGTGCCAGCAGTTACGGGGGGACGAACACTGAAGCTTTCTTT